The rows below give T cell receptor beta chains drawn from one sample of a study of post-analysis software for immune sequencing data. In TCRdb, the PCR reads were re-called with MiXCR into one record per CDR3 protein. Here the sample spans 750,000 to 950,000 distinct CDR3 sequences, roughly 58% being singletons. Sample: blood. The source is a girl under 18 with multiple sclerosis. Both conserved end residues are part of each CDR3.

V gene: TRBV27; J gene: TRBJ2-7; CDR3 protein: CASSPWDSSGGLSYEQYF
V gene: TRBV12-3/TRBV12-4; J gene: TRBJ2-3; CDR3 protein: CASRRQGGRTDTQYF
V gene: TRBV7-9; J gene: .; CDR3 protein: CASSFAGDHEQFF
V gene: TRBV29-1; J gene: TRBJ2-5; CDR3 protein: CSVDSLRGTRETQYF
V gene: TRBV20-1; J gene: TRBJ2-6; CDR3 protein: CSASGLPSGANVLTF
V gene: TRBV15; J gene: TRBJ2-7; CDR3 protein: CATSERQGKQYF
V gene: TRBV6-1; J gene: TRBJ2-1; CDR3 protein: CASSRRGLAGDQYNEQFF
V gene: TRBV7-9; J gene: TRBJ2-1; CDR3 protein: CASSLRASGRAVHNEQFF
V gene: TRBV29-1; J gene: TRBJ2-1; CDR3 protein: CSAVGRGLDEQFF
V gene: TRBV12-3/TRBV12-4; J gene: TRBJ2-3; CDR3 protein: CASSLFVAGTDTQYF
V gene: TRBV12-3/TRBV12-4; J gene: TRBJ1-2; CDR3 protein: CASRENTNYDYTF
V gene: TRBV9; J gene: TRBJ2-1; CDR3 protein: CASSVTAGGQGNEQFF
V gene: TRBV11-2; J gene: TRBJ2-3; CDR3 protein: CASSLTGLAGEWSTDTQYF
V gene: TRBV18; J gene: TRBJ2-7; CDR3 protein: CASSPQPRDRGNSYEQYF
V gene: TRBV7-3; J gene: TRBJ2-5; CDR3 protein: CASSLAGGPKETQYF
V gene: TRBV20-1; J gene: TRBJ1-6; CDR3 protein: CSASPVQNSYNSPLHF
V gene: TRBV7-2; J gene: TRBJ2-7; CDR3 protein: CASSHQREWYEQYF
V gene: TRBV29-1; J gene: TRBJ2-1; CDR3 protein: CSVGGGMYGYNEQFF
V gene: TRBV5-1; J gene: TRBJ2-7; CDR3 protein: CASSPHGLSSYEQYF
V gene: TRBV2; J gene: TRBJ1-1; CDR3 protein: CASMRRGYGNTEAFF
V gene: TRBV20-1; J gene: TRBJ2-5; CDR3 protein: CSAPLIRRQETQYF
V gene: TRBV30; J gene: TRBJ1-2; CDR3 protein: CAWTGTGRYYGYTF
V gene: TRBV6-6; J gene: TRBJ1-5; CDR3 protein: CASSYLNTGSNGAQHF
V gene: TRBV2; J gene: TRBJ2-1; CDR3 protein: CASRELAGGYVEQFF
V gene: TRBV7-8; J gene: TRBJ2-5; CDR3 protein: CASSERLGTSKETQYF
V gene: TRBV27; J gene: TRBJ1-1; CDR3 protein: CASSPSGLYTEAFF
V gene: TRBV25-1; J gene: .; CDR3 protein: CAGSETGTGKYEQYF
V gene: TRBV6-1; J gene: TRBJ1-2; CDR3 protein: CASSEERKRSGYTF
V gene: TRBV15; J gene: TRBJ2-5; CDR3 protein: CATSRVLLAAQETQYF